This paragraph covers one T cell receptor beta chain sequence. The antigen is undetermined. These data are taken from a study of OX40 agonist ivuxolimab in advanced cancers. Whole-study findings and limits: Doses of 0.1 to 3.0 mg/kg were accompanied by clonal expansion of CD4+ and CD8+ blood T cells by week 6. Researchers did not determine the expanded peripheral T cells' antigen specificity.

Trimming left V 4 bases short and J 3 bases short, with 13 bases between. Germline V gene lookup returns CDR1 SGHNT and CDR2 YYREEE (reference sequence). The CDR3 totals 15 residues. Clones were read by immunoSEQ multiplex PCR, and TCRdb kept only the in-frame ones, dropping some. The table includes around 15,000 clones, 75% to 90% detected once. V gene TRBV5-4 combines with J gene TRBJ1-4, with a possible D match to TRBD1 (5 bases). This TCR was sampled from an adult with an advanced solid tumor such as melanoma, head and neck, liver or kidney cancer. This specimen was CD4+ or CD8+ T cells sorted from blood, taken in a trial of the OX40 agonist ivuxolimab. CDR3 protein: CASSIQGWANEKLFF. In nucleotides, the CDR3 is TGTGCCAGCAGCATTCAGGGATGGGCTAATGAAAAACTGTTTTTT.